The 13 T cell receptor beta chains below were found in one sample sequenced in a study of cytomegalovirus exposure and HLA in healthy donors. The PCR used 60 Vbeta and 13 Jbeta primers. Assay: immunoSEQ multiplex PCR; the TCRdb copy retains only in-frame clones and omits some. The data show 70,000 to 80,000 clones, 82% seen once. The sequencing sample was made of PBMCs. Every receptor here comes from a man in his late teens or twenties in good health and CMV-seronegative.

This chain uses TRBV19 with TRBJ2-7; possible D gene TRBD2, 6 bases. V dropped 3 bases and J dropped 6 bases, with 15 bases sitting between them. Per the germline V gene, CDR1 is LNHDA and CDR2 is SQIVND (reference sequence). The CDR3 length is 14 residues. The CDR3 DNA sequence: TGTGCCAGTAGTATGGGGGGTCTACAAGCCGAGCAGTACTTC. Residues: CASSMGGLQAEQYF.

The chain couples TRBV6-5 to TRBJ1-6; D possibly corresponds to TRBD1 (6 bases). This CDR3 region has 14 residues. Trimming shortened V by 6 bases and J by 6 bases, and 12 bases separated the two germline ends. Germline lookup yields CDR1 MNHEY and CDR2 SVGAGI. The CDR3 here is CASSDGTLNSPLHF. CDR3 bases: TGTGCCAGCAGCGACGGGACACTTAATTCACCCCTCCACTTT.

Here the CDR3 DNA reads TGTGCCAGTAGCATGGGGGGCTACAATGAGCAGTTCTTC. It translates to CASSMGGYNEQFF. The gene calls are TRBV19 and TRBJ2-1; maybe TRBD2 (6 bases). Looked up from germline, CDR1 is LNHDA and CDR2 is SQIVND (reference sequence). The CDR3 has 13 residues. Trimming took 6 bases from V and 3 from J, leaving 9 bases between them.

The rearrangement links TRBV13 to TRBJ1-1, with TRBD1 identical over 7 bases. The V gene end was trimmed by 1 base and the J gene end by 1 base; junction bases not matched to a gene: 9. The CDR3 runs to 17 residues. Germline CDR1 PRHDT, CDR2 FYEKMQ (reference sequence). The CDR3 protein is CASSLDRAGGANTEAFF. The CDR3 DNA is TGTGCCAGCAGCTTAGATCGGGCAGGGGGTGCGAACACTGAAGCTTTCTTT.

This clone came up a few times. The chain joins TRBV7-9 to TRBJ1-2; D unclear. The CDR3 loop spans 13 amino acids. Germline V gives CDR1 SEHNR, CDR2 FQNEAQ (reference sequence). V lost 3 bases, J lost 8 bases, and 13 bases lay in between. CDR3 protein: CASSLYLLLGYTF. As DNA, the CDR3 is TGTGCCAGCAGCTTGTATTTGTTGTTAGGCTACACCTTC. The full variable domain, in which reference TRBV7-9 and TRBJ1-2 provide the parts outside the CDR3, is DTGVSQNPRHKITKRGQNVTFRCDPISEHNRLYWYRQTLGQGPEFLTYFQNEAQLEKSRLLSDRFSAERPKGSFSTLEIQRTEQGDSAMYLCASSLYLLLGYTFGSGTRLTVV.

The chain recombines TRBV5-1 with TRBJ1-2, with 7 bases that match TRBD1. This CDR3 has 15 residues. V dropped 0 bases and J dropped 2; count of bases not matched to a gene: 4. The germline V gene encodes CDR1 SGHRS and CDR2 YFSETQ. CDR3 in DNA: TGCGCCAGCAGCTTGGGATTGGGACAGAACTATGGCTACACCTTC. It is translated as CASSLGLGQNYGYTF.

The chain joins TRBV20-1 to TRBJ2-5; D remains unclear. This CDR3 comprises 11 residues. The germline V gene encodes CDR1 DFQATT and CDR2 SNEGSKA (reference sequence). Deletions cut 3 bases from V and 1 base from J, with 3 bases between. The CDR3 is CSARSQETQYF. The DNA for the CDR3 is TGCAGTGCTAGGAGCCAAGAGACCCAGTACTTC.

The chain uses TRBV5-1 and TRBJ2-3; a possible D gene is TRBD1 (6 bases). This CDR3 is 15 amino acids long. V lost 3 bases to trimming and J lost 3 bases, with 14 bases between them. Germline lookup yields CDR1 SGHRS and CDR2 YFSETQ. CDR3: CASSSKTDRTDTQYF. For the CDR3, the DNA is TGCGCCAGCAGCTCCAAAACCGACAGGACAGATACGCAGTATTTT. The whole variable domain, remainder taken from reference TRBV5-1 and TRBJ2-3, is KAGVTQTPRYLIKTRGQQVTLSCSPISGHRSVSWYQQTPGQGLQFLFEYFSETQRNKGNFPGRFSGRQFSNSRSEMNVSTLELGDSALYLCASSSKTDRTDTQYFGPGTRLTVL.

The chain joins TRBV19 to TRBJ2-1, with 8 bases aligning to TRBD2. This CDR3 is built from 17 residues. The J segment lost 8 bases and the V segment lost 4 bases, leaving 16 bases of the junction unmatched. Germline CDR1 LNHDA, CDR2 SQIVND (reference sequence). The CDR3 region is CASSKGVRGGLIDEQFF. The CDR3 nucleotides are TGTGCCAGTAGTAAGGGGGTACGGGGGGGCCTTATCGATGAGCAGTTCTTC.

The rearrangement joins TRBV28 to TRBJ2-7; a weak D match, TRBD1 (5 bases). This CDR3 contains 11 residues. V was shortened by 5 bases and J by 11 bases, with 13 bases between the two germline ends. Germline CDR1 reads MDHEN; CDR2 reads SYDVKM. The CDR3 coding sequence is TGTGCCAGCAGTCTGGGGCGTCTGAAGTACTTC. Protein product: CASSLGRLKYF.

The chain joins TRBV4-2 to TRBJ2-5, with TRBD1 matching 8 bases. The CDR3 contains 17 residues. Germline CDR1 reads LGHNA; CDR2 reads YNFKEQ. After removal of 2 bases from V and 2 bases from J, the junction contained 10 bases not matched to a gene. The CDR3 DNA follows: TGTGCCAGCAGCCAAACCTCGGTCGGACAGGGACAAGAGACCCAGTACTTC. Translating it yields CASSQTSVGQGQETQYF.

The CDR3, as DNA: TGTGCCAGCAGCGTGGACTACGACAGGGGGGACTTGAAAAATACGCAGTATTTT. Its translation is CASSVDYDRGDLKNTQYF. This sequence joins TRBV9 and TRBJ2-3, with 9 bases lining up with TRBD1. This CDR3 is built from 18 residues. J was trimmed by 7 bases and V by 2 bases; bases with no gene match: 17. CDR1 SGDLS and CDR2 YYNGEE come from the germline V gene.

This chain connects TRBV4-2 to TRBJ2-3; 7 positions agree with TRBD2. This CDR3 has 15 amino acids. Germline CDR1 reads LGHNA; CDR2 reads YNFKEQ. With 3 bases clipped from V and 2 bases from J, the junction kept 5 bases outside the gene matches. The DNA for the CDR3 is TGTGCCAGCAGCCAGCAAGCGGGACCCACAGATACGCAGTATTTT. Residues: CASSQQAGPTDTQYF.